A selection of T cell receptor beta chains follows, all from one sample in a study of blood T cell repertoires in COVID-19. Clones were read by immunoSEQ multiplex PCR, and TCRdb kept only the in-frame ones, dropping some. The sample lists some 350,000 clones, 80% to 90% occurring once. The sequencing input was PBMCs or T cells enriched from blood (not recorded which). All receptors derive from a man between 18 and 35 years old who had recovered from COVID-19. Each CDR3 is given with its conserved first and last residue. Fields, in order: V gene, J gene, D gene, clone size, CDR3 DNA, CDR3 protein. D genes are given only for firm matches. Only part of the rows carry a size: once, few, many, or a class if the clone is expanded.

v_call: TRBV5-6; j_call: TRBJ1-2; d_call: TRBD1; clone_size: NA; cdr3_nt: TGTGCCAGCAGCTTATATGGACAGGGTCGTTTCGGCTACACCTTC; cdr3_aa: CASSLYGQGRFGYTF
v_call: TRBV6-5; j_call: TRBJ2-7; d_call: NA; clone_size: NA; cdr3_nt: TGTGCCAGCAGTTACTCGGGGGACTTCAGGTTCGAGCAGTACTTC; cdr3_aa: CASSYSGDFRFEQYF
v_call: TRBV28; j_call: TRBJ1-5; d_call: TRBD1; clone_size: NA; cdr3_nt: TGTGCCAGCAGTCATTTGAACCTACAGGGGGGTGGAAATCAGCCCCAGCATTTT; cdr3_aa: CASSHLNLQGGGNQPQHF
v_call: TRBV10-3; j_call: TRBJ1-2; d_call: TRBD1; clone_size: NA; cdr3_nt: TGTGCCATCACTGAATCCGGGACAGGGGGCGGTAACTATGGCTACACCTTC; cdr3_aa: CAITESGTGGGNYGYTF
v_call: TRBV10-3; j_call: TRBJ2-3; d_call: TRBD2; clone_size: NA; cdr3_nt: TGTGCCATCGCGACTAGCGGGAAGGAAGATACGCAGTATTTT; cdr3_aa: CAIATSGKEDTQYF
v_call: TRBV7-9; j_call: TRBJ2-1; d_call: NA; clone_size: NA; cdr3_nt: TGTGCCAGCAGCCCCCGGGACACATACAATGAGCAGTTCTTC; cdr3_aa: CASSPRDTYNEQFF
v_call: TRBV6-1; j_call: TRBJ2-7; d_call: NA; clone_size: few; cdr3_nt: TGTGCCAGCAGTGAATTACAGGGGAGGATAAACGAGCAGTACTTC; cdr3_aa: CASSELQGRINEQYF
v_call: TRBV5-4; j_call: TRBJ1-2; d_call: TRBD1; clone_size: NA; cdr3_nt: TGTGCCAGCAGTCACGGACAGGACTTCGTCGAACACTATGGCTACACCTTC; cdr3_aa: CASSHGQDFVEHYGYTF
v_call: TRBV7-2; j_call: TRBJ1-2; d_call: NA; clone_size: NA; cdr3_nt: TGTGCCAGCAGCTTAGAGGTTTACAGCCGAAGCTATGGCTACACCTTC; cdr3_aa: CASSLEVYSRSYGYTF
v_call: TRBV6-5; j_call: TRBJ1-5; d_call: NA; clone_size: NA; cdr3_nt: TGTGCCAGCAGAGGGCAGGGTAGCAATCAGCCCCAGCATTTT; cdr3_aa: CASRGQGSNQPQHF
v_call: TRBV6-2/TRBV6-3; j_call: TRBJ1-2; d_call: NA; clone_size: NA; cdr3_nt: TGTGCCAGCAGTGACCCAAATGGACAGAACTATGGCTACACCTTC; cdr3_aa: CASSDPNGQNYGYTF
v_call: TRBV7-9; j_call: TRBJ1-2; d_call: NA; clone_size: NA; cdr3_nt: TGTGCCAGCAGCTCCTACAGGGCTTCTAACTATGGCTACACCTTC; cdr3_aa: CASSSYRASNYGYTF
v_call: TRBV5-1; j_call: TRBJ2-5; d_call: TRBD2; clone_size: NA; cdr3_nt: TGCGCCAGCAGCCTCCGGGATAGCGGGGACTTCCAAGAGACCCAGTACTTC; cdr3_aa: CASSLRDSGDFQETQYF
v_call: TRBV25-1; j_call: TRBJ1-1; d_call: NA; clone_size: NA; cdr3_nt: TGTGCCAGCAGAGAGGACACCGATGAAGCTTTCTTT; cdr3_aa: CASREDTDEAFF
v_call: TRBV4-3; j_call: TRBJ2-5; d_call: NA; clone_size: NA; cdr3_nt: TGCGCCAGCAGCCAGGCTCGGGGTAGGCAAGAGACCCAGTACTTC; cdr3_aa: CASSQARGRQETQYF
v_call: TRBV6-5; j_call: TRBJ1-5; d_call: NA; clone_size: NA; cdr3_nt: TGTGCCAGCAGCCGCGGGTTAGATCAGCCCCAGCATTTT; cdr3_aa: CASSRGLDQPQHF
v_call: TRBV4-3; j_call: TRBJ1-4; d_call: TRBD1; clone_size: NA; cdr3_nt: TGCGCCAGCAGCCAAGAAGTTCTGACAGGGGCAACTAATGAAAAACTGTTTTTT; cdr3_aa: CASSQEVLTGATNEKLFF